A single sample is the source of the 14 T cell receptor beta chains below, sequenced in a study of T cells in localized non-small cell lung cancer. Libraries were prepared by immunoSEQ multiplex PCR; TCRdb keeps only in-frame clonotypes and omits some of them. The profile shows around 41,000 clones, more than 75% of them singletons. The specimen comprised peripheral blood, sampled before any cancer treatment. These receptors were obtained from a man aged 35 to 69 with stage I lung adenocarcinoma.

This clone was counted a few times. The rearrangement links TRBV19 to TRBJ1-5, with 9 bases identical to TRBD1. This CDR3 has 17 residues. Germline V gene lookup returns CDR1 LNHDA and CDR2 SQIVND (reference sequence). V dropped 3 bases and J dropped 6; count of bases not matched to a gene: 12. CDR3 protein: CASSIRTGVTTGQPQHF. The CDR3 nucleotides read TGTGCCAGTAGTATCCGGACAGGGGTTACTACGGGTCAGCCCCAGCATTTT.

The rearrangement joins TRBV6-4 to TRBJ2-1; TRBD2 matches 14 bases. The CDR3 covers 17 residues. V shed 8 bases, J shed 10 bases, and the junction held 16 bases outside the gene matches. The germline CDR1 and CDR2 sequences are MRHNA and SNTAGT. The CDR3 bases are TGTGCCAGCCACGACAGGACTAGCGGGAGGTGGGGGTGCGAGCAGTTCTTC. It specifies CASHDRTSGRWGCEQFF.

The CDR3 spells CASSLIPVSGLGGSNEKLFF. CDR3 sequence (DNA): TGTGCCAGCAGCTTAATTCCGGTTAGCGGCCTGGGGGGCTCTAATGAAAAACTGTTTTTT. V is TRBV7-3 and J is TRBJ1-4; a weak D match, TRBD1 (6 bases). CDR3 length equals 20 residues. The ends were cut back, 1 base at V and 3 bases at J, with 24 bases in the middle. Looked up from germline, CDR1 is SGHTA and CDR2 is FQGTGA.

This sequence joins TRBV5-1 and TRBJ2-2, with TRBD2 matching over 9 bases. J lost 4 bases, V lost 0 bases, and 4 bases had no gene match. The CDR3 extends over 16 amino acids. The V gene's germline CDR1 is SGHRS and CDR2 YFSETQ. CDR3 protein: CASSLVGTSFTGELFF. In DNA, the CDR3 is TGCGCCAGCAGCTTGGTCGGGACTAGCTTCACCGGGGAGCTGTTTTTT.

The chain links TRBV7-8 to TRBJ2-1; D possibly uses TRBD1 or TRBD2 (5 bases each). Trimming took 2 bases from V and 4 from J, leaving 12 bases between them. Germline V gives CDR1 SGHVS, CDR2 FQNEAQ. CDR3 length: 15 amino acids. CDR3 region: CASSLRGPTYNEQFF. CDR3 in DNA: TGTGCCAGCAGCTTAAGGGGACCCACATACAATGAGCAGTTCTTC.

The CDR3 protein is CASRGGQGARGPPLHF. CDR3 nucleotides: TGTGCCAGCAGGGGAGGACAGGGGGCTAGGGGGCCACCCCTCCACTTT. The rearrangement joins TRBV27 to TRBJ1-6; 11 nucleotides line up with TRBD1. In germline, CDR1 is MNHEY, CDR2 SMNVEV (reference sequence). J was trimmed by 11 bases and V by 6 bases; bases with no gene match: 12. CDR3 length equals 16 residues.

The chain combines TRBV19 with TRBJ2-7, with D perhaps matching TRBD2 (6 bases). Germline CDR1 reads LNHDA; CDR2 reads SQIVND (reference sequence). Trimming took off 6 bases at V and 6 bases at J, with 18 bases between the two ends. The CDR3 has 14 residues. The CDR3 coding sequence is TGTGCCAGTAGGATCCGGGGGATCATTGGCGAGCAGTACTTC. This gives the protein CASRIRGIIGEQYF.

This chain connects TRBV30 to TRBJ2-3, with TRBD2 matching over 11 bases. CDR3 length: 14 residues. Per germline, CDR1 GTSNPN and CDR2 SVGIG (reference sequence). With V trimmed by 2 bases and J by 5 bases, 3 bases remained unmatched. In DNA, the CDR3 is TGTGCCTGGAGTCTAGCGGGAGGCATAGATACGCAGTATTTT. Its translation: CAWSLAGGIDTQYF.

The CDR3 DNA sequence: TGTGCCACCAGCAGAGATTATGGGGGTGCAACTAATGAAAAACTGTTTTTT. This gives the protein CATSRDYGGATNEKLFF. The J gene is TRBJ1-4, the V gene TRBV15, with D possibly being TRBD1 (5 bases). Trimming stripped 0 bases from V and 0 bases from J, with 11 bases between. Germline V CDR1 and CDR2: LNHNV, YYDKDF (reference sequence). This CDR3 has 17 amino acids.

This clone has a single count. The chain couples TRBV27 to TRBJ2-1, with D tentatively TRBD1 (6 bases). V was trimmed by 3 bases and J by 5 bases, leaving 14 bases between them. The CDR3 consists of 15 residues. Germline CDR1 reads MNHEY; CDR2 reads SMNVEV (reference sequence). In DNA form, the CDR3 reads TGTGCCAGCAGTTTGAATGCAGGGACAAACAATGAGCAGTTCTTC. Its translation is CASSLNAGTNNEQFF.

The J gene is TRBJ2-7, the V gene TRBV29-1; a weak D match, TRBD1 (6 bases). This CDR3 comprises 13 residues. V was shortened by 5 bases and J by 0 bases, with 11 bases between the two germline ends. The V gene's germline CDR1 is SQVTM and CDR2 ANQGSEA. This chain's CDR3 is CSVSRGYSYEQYF. Here the CDR3 DNA reads TGCAGCGTTAGCAGGGGTTACTCCTACGAGCAGTACTTC.

The chain uses TRBV5-1 and TRBJ2-5, with D perhaps matching TRBD1 (6 bases). There are 13 residues in the CDR3. From germline, CDR1 is SGHRS and CDR2 YFSETQ. Between the trimmed V and J ends, which lost 5 bases and 1 base, there was a span of 9 bases. In nucleotides, the CDR3 is TGCGCCAGCAGTGAAGGGGGCCAAGAGACCCAGTACTTC. It codes for CASSEGGQETQYF.

This rearrangement joins TRBV5-5 to TRBJ2-1; maybe TRBD1 (5 bases). The CDR3 is 12 amino acids. Trimming removed 6 bases at V and 5 bases at J, with 9 bases between. Germline values: CDR1 SGHKS, CDR2 YYEKEE (reference sequence). The CDR3 loop is CASIQANNEQFF. DNA of the CDR3: TGTGCCAGCATACAGGCAAACAATGAGCAGTTCTTC.

The V call is TRBV19, the J call TRBJ2-7; TRBD1 or TRBD2 may be the D gene (5 bases each). CDR3 length: 14 amino acids. The V gene lost 9 bases and the J gene lost 9 bases, with 24 bases spanning the gap. The V gene's germline CDR1 is LNHDA and CDR2 SQIVND (reference sequence). CDR3: CASTTRDAATGQYF. DNA of the CDR3: TGTGCCAGCACAACCCGGGACGCGGCTACCGGGCAGTACTTC.